Given below is one T cell receptor (beta chain) in context. Its antigen is unknown. The data derive from a study of cytomegalovirus exposure and HLA in healthy donors. The study ran its PCR with 60 Vbeta and 13 Jbeta primers. Sequencing used immunoSEQ multiplex PCR; TCRdb keeps in-frame clones, though not all of them. The sample includes about 210,000 clones, approximately 86% seen only once; the top ten take around 0.99%. Study findings and constraints: The listing of roughly 160 TCR beta chains classed them as cytomegalovirus-associated.

Germline-derived CDR1 and CDR2 are SGHRS and YFSETQ. The CDR3 spans 16 residues. V lost 0 bases, J lost 4 bases, and 14 bases lay in between. The sample taken for sequencing was PBMCs. The sequence came from a boy aged 2 to 10 in good health and CMV-seronegative. The rearrangement links TRBV5-1 to TRBJ1-5, with a weak D call TRBD1 (5 bases). The CDR3 loop reads CASSLAGTNGNQPQHF. Here the CDR3 DNA reads TGCGCCAGCAGCTTGGCAGGGACTAATGGAAATCAGCCCCAGCATTTT.